This T cell receptor beta chain was captured by sequencing in a study of shared T cell receptors in the human thymus. The V and J ends lost 4 bases and 7 bases, in that order; junction bases with no gene match: 13. The V gene's germline CDR1 is SGHVS and CDR2 FQNEAQ. The CDR3 contains 16 residues. The method was immunoSEQ multiplex PCR; TCRdb's version includes in-frame clones alone and lacks a portion of them. The data show roughly 560,000 clones, approximately 78% seen once. The same data also went into a second study, on human thymus T cells. That report notes: The donor group consisted of healthy Finnish infants who were having corrective surgery for congenital heart defects. Thymic tissue was derived from resections collected during corrective heart surgery. Related reports documented highly overlapping thymic repertoires among unrelated individuals.

The specimen was thymocytes. The chain carries TRBV7-8 and TRBJ2-5; TRBD1 aligns across 9 bases. This clonotype originated in a boy younger than two with a congenital heart defect. CDR3 amino acids: CASSSRTGAYWSTQYF. CDR3 bases: TGTGCCAGCAGCTCGAGGACAGGGGCCTATTGGTCGACCCAGTACTTC.